This passage covers 4 T cell receptor beta chains from one sample sequenced in a study of cytomegalovirus exposure and HLA in healthy donors. The PCR ran on 60 Vbeta and 13 Jbeta primers. The protocol was immunoSEQ multiplex PCR, while the TCRdb copy is restricted to in-frame clones and leaves out a portion. Of about 100,000 clones listed, approximately 85% are singletons. Sequencing input: PBMCs. These receptors were taken from a man aged 40-55 years in good health and CMV-seropositive.

The gene calls are TRBV11-2 and TRBJ1-6; 7 bases map to TRBD1. J gave up 4 bases and V 5 bases, and 5 bases lay outside the gene matches. This CDR3 has 15 residues. CDR1 and CDR2 (germline): SGHAT, FQNNGV. The chain's CDR3 is CASSLRQGYNSPLHF. The CDR3 nucleotides are TGTGCCAGCAGCCTCCGACAGGGTTATAATTCACCCCTCCACTTT.

The chain employs TRBV6-1 and TRBJ1-6, with 7 bases that match TRBD1. Germline CDR1 and CDR2: MNHNS and SASEGT. CDR3 length: 13 residues. The J segment lost 8 bases and the V segment lost 7 bases, leaving 5 bases of the junction unmatched. CDR3 coding DNA: TGTGCCAGCATCGGGACAGTTTATTCACCCCTCCACTTT. It encodes CASIGTVYSPLHF.

The J gene is TRBJ2-1, the V gene TRBV19; D is perhaps TRBD1 (6 bases). Trimming pared 6 bases from V and 3 bases from J, leaving 15 bases between. Germline assignment: CDR1 LNHDA and CDR2 SQIVND (reference sequence). This CDR3 has 15 amino acids. The DNA of the CDR3 is TGTGCCAGTAGCCGAACAGGGCTTATCTACAATGAGCAGTTCTTC. Protein product: CASSRTGLIYNEQFF.

V gene TRBV2 combines with J gene TRBJ1-1, with 8 bases aligning to TRBD1. Germline CDR1 is SNHLY and CDR2 is FYNNEI. V was pared by 5 bases and J by 5 bases, with 4 bases of the junction left unmatched. The CDR3 runs 13 residues. Here the CDR3 DNA reads TGTGCCAGCAGTATTCAGGGGGCAACTGAAGCTTTCTTT. Encoded protein: CASSIQGATEAFF. Based on the CDR3 plus reference TRBV2 and TRBJ1-1, the full variable domain is EPEVTQTPSHQVTQMGQEVILRCVPISNHLYFYWYRQILGQKVEFLVSFYNNEISEKSEIFDDQFSVERPDGSNFTLKIRSTKLEDSAMYFCASSIQGATEAFFGQGTRLTVV.